These 7 T cell receptor beta chains came from one sample sequenced in a study of T cell responses to AZD1222 COVID-19 vaccine. Libraries were prepared by immunoSEQ multiplex PCR; TCRdb keeps only in-frame clonotypes and omits some of them. The data hold around 120,000 clones, with roughly 85% observed a single time. The sample was peripheral blood, taken on day 0 of MenACWY control vaccination. The receptors originated from an adult in good health.

V usage is TRBV19 and J usage is TRBJ1-2; D is unresolved. V was trimmed by 4 bases and J by 1 base, leaving 7 bases between them. CDR3 length: 13 residues. Germline loops: CDR1 LNHDA, CDR2 SQIVND (reference sequence). The CDR3 is CASSTWGNYGYTF. The CDR3 DNA reads TGTGCCAGTAGTACTTGGGGTAACTATGGCTACACCTTC. Full variable domain (remainder filled in from reference TRBV19 and TRBJ1-2): DGGITQSPKYLFRKEGQNVTLSCEQNLNHDAMYWYRQDPGQGLRLIYYSQIVNDFQKGDIAEGYSVSREKKESFPLTVTSAQKNPTAFYLCASSTWGNYGYTFGSGTRLTVV.

The rearrangement uses TRBV29-1 and TRBJ2-2; the D is unclear. Germline V lookup: CDR1 SQVTM, CDR2 ANQGSEA. The V and J ends lost 7 bases and 0 bases respectively, with 9 bases between them. The CDR3 runs to 13 residues. The CDR3 loop is CSAYGSNTGELFF. CDR3 coding DNA: TGCAGCGCCTACGGGTCGAACACCGGGGAGCTGTTTTTT.

This chain connects TRBV3-1 (or the pseudogene TRBV3-2) to TRBJ2-2, with 7 nucleotides matching TRBD2. The CDR3 sequence is 18 residues long. With V trimmed by 0 bases and J by 7 bases, 14 bases remained unmatched. In germline, CDR1 is LGHDT, CDR2 YNNKEL (reference sequence). CDR3 coding DNA: TGTGCCAGCAGCCAAGAAGGCCTAGCGGCCGAGGGGATCGGGGAGCTGTTTTTT. This translates into CASSQEGLAAEGIGELFF.

This sequence joins TRBV28 and TRBJ1-4; weak D call: TRBD1 (5 bases). The CDR3 contains 15 residues. The V gene's germline CDR1 is MDHEN and CDR2 SYDVKM. The V and J ends lost 2 bases and 5 bases respectively, with 12 bases between them. The CDR3 here is CASSLRAQGNEKLFF. The DNA of the CDR3 is TGTGCCAGCAGTTTAAGGGCCCAGGGCAATGAAAAACTGTTTTTT.

The chain combines TRBV5-6 with TRBJ1-3; D remains unclear. Trimming left V 3 bases short and J 5 bases short, with 15 bases between. CDR1 and CDR2 from the germline V gene are SGHDT and YYEEEE. The CDR3 is 15 amino acids. The CDR3 here is CASSSDNGRRNTIYF. CDR3 coding DNA: TGTGCCAGCAGCTCTGACAACGGGAGGAGAAACACCATATATTTT.

This sequence joins TRBV18 and TRBJ2-7, with 11 bases matching TRBD2. The germline V gene has CDR1 KGHSH and CDR2 LQKENI. Trimming cost V 4 bases and J 3 bases; bases outside gene matches: 5. The length of the CDR3 is 15 residues. This CDR3 is CASSQTSGVIYEQYF. In DNA, the CDR3 is TGTGCCAGCTCACAGACTAGCGGGGTAATCTACGAGCAGTACTTC.

The chain recombines TRBV9 with TRBJ2-3; D is perhaps TRBD1 or TRBD2 (5 bases each). Germline CDR1 reads SGDLS; CDR2 reads YYNGEE. V was clipped by 0 bases and J by 1 base, with 12 bases between them. The CDR3 runs 16 residues. Here the CDR3 reads CASSVGNRGGTDTQYF. The CDR3 DNA sequence: TGTGCCAGCAGCGTAGGTAATAGGGGAGGCACAGATACGCAGTATTTT.